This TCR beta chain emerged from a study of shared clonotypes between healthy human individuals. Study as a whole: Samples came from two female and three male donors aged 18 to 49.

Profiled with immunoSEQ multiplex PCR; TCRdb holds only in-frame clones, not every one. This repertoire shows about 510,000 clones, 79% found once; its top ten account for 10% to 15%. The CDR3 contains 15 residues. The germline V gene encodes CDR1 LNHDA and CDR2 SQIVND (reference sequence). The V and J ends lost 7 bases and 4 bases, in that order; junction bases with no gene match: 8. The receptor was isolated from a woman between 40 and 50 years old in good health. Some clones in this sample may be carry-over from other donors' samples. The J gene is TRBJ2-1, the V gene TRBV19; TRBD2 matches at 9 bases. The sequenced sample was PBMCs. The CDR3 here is CASTETSGTYNEQFF. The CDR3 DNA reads TGTGCCAGTACTGAGACTAGCGGCACATACAATGAGCAGTTCTTC.